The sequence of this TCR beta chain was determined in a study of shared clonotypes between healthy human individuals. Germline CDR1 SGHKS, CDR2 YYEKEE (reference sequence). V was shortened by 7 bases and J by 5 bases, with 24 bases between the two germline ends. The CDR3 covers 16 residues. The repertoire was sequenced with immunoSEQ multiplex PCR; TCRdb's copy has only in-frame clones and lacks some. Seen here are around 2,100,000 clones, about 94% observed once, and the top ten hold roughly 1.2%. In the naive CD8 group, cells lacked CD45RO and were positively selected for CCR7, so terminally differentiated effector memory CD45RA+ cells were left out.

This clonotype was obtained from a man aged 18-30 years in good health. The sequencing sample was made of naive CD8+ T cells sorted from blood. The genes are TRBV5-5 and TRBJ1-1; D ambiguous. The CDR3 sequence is CASHLRAAGERTEAFF. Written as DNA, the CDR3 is TGTGCCAGCCACCTTCGGGCGGCCGGGGAGAGGACTGAAGCTTTCTTT.